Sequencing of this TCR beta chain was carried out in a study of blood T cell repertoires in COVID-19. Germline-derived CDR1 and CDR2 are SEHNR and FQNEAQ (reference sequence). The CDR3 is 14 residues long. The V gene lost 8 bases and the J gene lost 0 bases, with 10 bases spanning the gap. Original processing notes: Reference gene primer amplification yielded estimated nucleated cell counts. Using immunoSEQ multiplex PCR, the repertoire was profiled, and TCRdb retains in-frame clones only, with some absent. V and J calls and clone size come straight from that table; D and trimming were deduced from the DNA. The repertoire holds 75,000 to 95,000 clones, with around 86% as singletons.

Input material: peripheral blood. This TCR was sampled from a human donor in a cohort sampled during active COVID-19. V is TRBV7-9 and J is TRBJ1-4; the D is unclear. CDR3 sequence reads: CASARTPTNEKLFF. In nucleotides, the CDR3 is TGTGCCAGCGCCCGGACTCCAACTAATGAAAAACTGTTTTTT.